A selection of T cell receptor beta chains follows, all from one sample in a study of STAT3 mutations in large granular lymphocyte leukemia. Measured with immunoSEQ multiplex PCR; TCRdb has only the in-frame clones, and not every one. The sample includes approximately 42,000 clones, about three quarters of them seen just once. Sequencing was done on a sample of PBMCs. These receptors all come from a human donor with T large granular lymphocyte leukemia. Some clones in this sample may be carry-over from other donors' samples. The CDR3 runs from the conserved cysteine through the conserved F or W. The order of the fields is J gene, V gene, clone size, D gene, CDR3 protein, CDR3 DNA. A D gene is named only where the DNA matches it firmly. Size values are once, few and many counts, or a class for expanded clones, and some rows have none.

J: TRBJ2-1
V: TRBV6-5
size: -
D: -
CDR3: CASGVPSSYNEQFF
DNA: TGTGCCAGCGGGGTCCCTAGCTCCTACAATGAGCAGTTCTTC

J: TRBJ1-2
V: TRBV11-2
size: few
D: -
CDR3: CASRRVGEYGYTF
DNA: TGTGCCAGCCGACGGGTCGGGGAGTATGGCTACACCTTC

J: TRBJ1-1
V: TRBV2
size: -
D: -
CDR3: CASTFGATEAFF
DNA: TGTGCCAGCACCTTCGGGGCCACTGAAGCTTTCTTT

J: TRBJ2-1
V: TRBV5-1
size: -
D: TRBD1
CDR3: CASSLAGGTYNEQFF
DNA: TGCGCCAGCAGCTTGGCAGGGGGCACCTACAATGAGCAGTTCTTC

J: TRBJ1-6
V: TRBV13
size: -
D: -
CDR3: CASSLRSGGGGSPLHF
DNA: TGTGCCAGCAGCTTAAGATCGGGAGGGGGGGGTTCACCCCTCCACTTT

J: TRBJ1-5
V: TRBV11-2
size: -
D: -
CDR3: CASSLDRDQPQHF
DNA: TGTGCCAGCAGCCTCGACAGAGATCAGCCCCAGCATTTT

J: TRBJ1-2
V: TRBV7-9
size: -
D: -
CDR3: CASSGIYGGYTF
DNA: TGTGCCAGCAGCGGAATATACGGTGGCTACACCTTC

J: TRBJ1-3
V: TRBV5-1
size: -
D: -
CDR3: CASSPTGGLASGNTIYF
DNA: TGCGCCAGCAGCCCGACCGGGGGACTTGCCTCTGGAAACACCATATATTTT

J: TRBJ1-1
V: TRBV5-1
size: -
D: -
CDR3: CASSLGGVGAEAFF
DNA: TGCGCCAGCAGCTTGGGGGGGGTGGGTGCTGAAGCTTTCTTT

J: TRBJ1-5
V: TRBV25-1
size: -
D: -
CDR3: CASARGEEQPQHF
DNA: TGTGCCAGCGCTAGGGGTGAGGAACAGCCCCAGCATTTT

J: TRBJ1-2
V: TRBV9
size: -
D: -
CDR3: CASSFGEGYGYTF
DNA: TGTGCCAGCAGCTTTGGAGAGGGCTATGGCTACACCTTC

J: TRBJ2-3
V: TRBV5-1
size: once
D: -
CDR3: CASSSQGMGGTDTQYF
DNA: TGCGCCAGCAGCTCCCAGGGAATGGGTGGCACAGATACGCAGTATTTT

J: TRBJ1-4
V: TRBV19
size: -
D: -
CDR3: CASSTTGRATNEKLFF
DNA: TGTGCCAGTAGCACTACAGGGAGAGCAACTAATGAAAAACTGTTTTTT

J: TRBJ2-5
V: TRBV6-5
size: -
D: -
CDR3: CASSRQAGRWETQYF
DNA: TGTGCCAGCAGCAGACAGGCAGGGAGGTGGGAGACCCAGTACTTC

J: TRBJ2-1
V: TRBV4-3
size: once
D: TRBD1
CDR3: CASSQPAGGEQFF
DNA: TGCGCCAGCAGCCAGCCAGCAGGGGGTGAGCAGTTCTTC

J: TRBJ2-3
V: TRBV5-1
size: -
D: TRBD2
CDR3: CASSFGGGTDTQYF
DNA: TGCGCCAGCAGCTTCGGGGGGGGCACAGATACGCAGTATTTT

J: TRBJ1-3
V: TRBV18
size: -
D: -
CDR3: CASSPPTGNSGNTIYF
DNA: TGTGCCAGCTCACCACCGACGGGGAACTCTGGAAACACCATATATTTT

J: TRBJ1-1
V: TRBV5-1
size: -
D: -
CDR3: CASSRHPLNTEAFF
DNA: TGCGCCAGCAGTCGCCACCCGCTGAACACTGAAGCTTTCTTT

J: TRBJ2-3
V: TRBV4-1
size: -
D: TRBD1
CDR3: CASSQTGGTDTQYF
DNA: TGCGCCAGCAGCCAGACAGGGGGGACAGATACGCAGTATTTT

J: TRBJ2-5
V: TRBV11-2
size: once
D: TRBD1
CDR3: CASSFAGQVRETQYF
DNA: TGTGCCAGCAGCTTTGCCGGACAGGTTCGGGAGACCCAGTACTTC

J: TRBJ2-2
V: TRBV9
size: -
D: -
CDR3: CASSVGATDTGELFF
DNA: TGTGCCAGCAGCGTAGGGGCGACGGACACCGGGGAGCTGTTTTTT

J: TRBJ1-5
V: TRBV18
size: -
D: TRBD1
CDR3: CASSPNPGTDSNQPQHF
DNA: TGTGCCAGCTCTCCTAACCCTGGGACAGATAGCAATCAGCCCCAGCATTTT

J: TRBJ1-5
V: TRBV14
size: once
D: -
CDR3: CASSQGEGAPRHF
DNA: TGTGCCAGCAGCCAAGGGGAAGGCGCCCCGCGGCATTTT

J: TRBJ1-6
V: TRBV9
size: few
D: TRBD1
CDR3: CASSSETGGVSPLHF
DNA: TGTGCCAGCAGCTCAGAAACAGGGGGTGTCTCACCCCTCCACTTT

J: TRBJ2-5
V: TRBV7-7
size: once
D: -
CDR3: CASSLLDLGRGGETQYF
DNA: TGTGCTAGCAGCCTACTAGACCTCGGCAGGGGGGGGGAGACCCAGTACTTC

J: TRBJ2-5
V: TRBV19
size: few
D: TRBD2
CDR3: CASSIEASGMETQYF
DNA: TGTGCCAGTAGTATCGAGGCTAGCGGGATGGAGACCCAGTACTTC

J: TRBJ2-1
V: TRBV5-4
size: -
D: -
CDR3: CASSLTGYEQFF
DNA: TGTGCCAGCAGCTTGACGGGTTATGAGCAGTTCTTC

J: TRBJ2-4
V: TRBV7-9
size: -
D: TRBD1
CDR3: CASSTTTGDIQYF
DNA: TGTGCCAGCAGTACAACAACAGGGGACATTCAGTACTTC

J: TRBJ2-3
V: TRBV5-5
size: -
D: -
CDR3: CASRQLPGDTQYF
DNA: TGTGCCAGCAGACAGCTACCAGGGGATACGCAGTATTTT

J: TRBJ1-5
V: TRBV18
size: -
D: -
CDR3: CASSQQGEAYQPQHF
DNA: TGTGCCAGCTCACAACAGGGAGAGGCTTATCAGCCCCAGCATTTT

J: TRBJ2-1
V: TRBV5-6
size: -
D: TRBD2
CDR3: CASRHPGLAGVSEQFF
DNA: TGTGCCAGCAGACATCCGGGACTAGCGGGGGTTAGTGAGCAGTTCTTC

J: TRBJ1-2
V: TRBV6-1
size: -
D: -
CDR3: CASSEAFYGYTF
DNA: TGTGCCAGCAGTGAAGCGTTCTATGGCTACACCTTC

J: TRBJ1-1
V: TRBV19
size: once
D: -
CDR3: CASSILENTEAFF
DNA: TGTGCCAGTAGTATTCTGGAGAACACTGAAGCTTTCTTT

J: TRBJ1-2
V: TRBV6-4
size: -
D: -
CDR3: CASSPTPFATGYTF
DNA: TGTGCCAGCAGTCCAACTCCCTTCGCAACCGGCTACACCTTC

J: TRBJ1-1
V: TRBV30
size: -
D: -
CDR3: CAWSVGGLETEAFF
DNA: TGTGCCTGGAGTGTTGGGGGGTTGGAGACTGAAGCTTTCTTT

J: TRBJ1-4
V: TRBV30
size: -
D: -
CDR3: CAWTLGQIQSPHEKLFF
DNA: TGTGCCTGGACCTTGGGCCAGATACAAAGTCCTCATGAAAAACTGTTTTTT

J: TRBJ2-5
V: TRBV5-1
size: -
D: -
CDR3: CASSLVQGNLQETQYF
DNA: TGCGCCAGCAGCTTGGTGCAGGGTAACCTACAAGAGACCCAGTACTTC

J: TRBJ1-5
V: TRBV25-1
size: -
D: TRBD1
CDR3: CASSGTGVNQPQHF
DNA: TGTGCCAGCAGTGGGACAGGGGTCAATCAGCCCCAGCATTTT

J: TRBJ1-5
V: TRBV6-1
size: -
D: -
CDR3: CASSEIERAQPQHF
DNA: TGTGCCAGCAGTGAAATAGAAAGGGCCCAGCCCCAGCATTTT

J: TRBJ1-2
V: TRBV19
size: -
D: TRBD1
CDR3: CASTGTAQGYTF
DNA: TGTGCCAGTACGGGGACAGCTCAGGGCTACACCTTC

J: TRBJ1-2
V: TRBV11-2
size: -
D: -
CDR3: CASSLDRDLRGYTF
DNA: TGTGCCAGCAGCTTAGACAGGGATCTTAGGGGCTACACCTTC

J: TRBJ1-6
V: TRBV7-2
size: few
D: -
CDR3: CASSLTGSDSPLHF
DNA: TGTGCCAGCAGCCTTACAGGGTCCGATTCACCCCTCCACTTT

J: TRBJ1-4
V: TRBV28
size: -
D: -
CDR3: CASSFGERNEKLFF
DNA: TGTGCCAGCAGTTTCGGGGAGAGGAATGAAAAACTGTTTTTT

J: TRBJ2-3
V: TRBV7-9
size: -
D: TRBD1
CDR3: CASSLLGTVLDTQYF
DNA: TGTGCCAGCAGTCTTTTGGGGACAGTGCTCGATACGCAGTATTTT

J: TRBJ1-3
V: TRBV5-1
size: -
D: -
CDR3: CASSSKGPSGNTIYF
DNA: TGCGCCAGCAGCTCGAAGGGACCCTCTGGAAACACCATATATTTT

J: TRBJ1-1
V: TRBV29-1
size: once
D: -
CDR3: CSVGRMNTEAFF
DNA: TGCAGCGTTGGTCGGATGAACACTGAAGCTTTCTTT

J: TRBJ1-2
V: TRBV7-9
size: -
D: -
CDR3: CASSLGGGGFGGYTF
DNA: TGTGCCAGCAGCTTGGGAGGCGGGGGCTTCGGCGGCTACACCTTC